This T cell receptor (beta chain) was sequenced for a study of CD8 T cells in ankylosing spondylitis. Study results and caveats: A subset of motif variants has previously been described in the synovial fluid and blood of reactive arthritis. In ankylosing spondylitis blood, a motif of roughly eight highly homologous TCR beta variants appeared characteristic. Within matched ankylosing spondylitis synovial fluid, disease-linked clones were reportedly significantly enriched.

TCRdb used MiXCR to reprocess the 5' RACE reads, holding one entry per CDR3 protein. The sample yields about 390,000 distinct CDR3 sequences, about 22% seen once. This clonotype showed up many times. What it recognizes is unknown. V was clipped by 4 bases and J by 2 bases, with 9 bases between them. Germline CDR1 and CDR2: SQVTM and ANQGSEA. The length of the CDR3 is 13 residues. Sequencing input: blood, either unsorted or a sorted T cell fraction (not recorded which). The clonotype originates from a male donor with ankylosing spondylitis. This sequence joins TRBV29-1 and TRBJ2-1; D is unclear. The CDR3 loop is CSVGISPYNEQFF. CDR3 DNA sequence: TGCAGCGTTGGTATTAGCCCCTACAATGAGCAGTTCTTC.